This TCR beta chain emerged from a study of identical twins. Study-wide results and caveats: The conclusions drew on cross-sectional statistical analysis instead of tracking the same donors. Monozygotic twin pairs showed more out-of-frame TCR alpha sharing than models estimated.

Each CDR3 protein gets one entry after TCRdb re-called the 5' RACE reads with MiXCR. The repertoire holds 1,800,000 or so distinct CDR3 sequences, with 25% to 35% as singletons. The CDR3 is 17 residues long. Trimming took 3 bases from V and 3 from J; bases not matched to a gene: 11. Germline CDR1 SQVTM, CDR2 ANQGSEA. The sample holds many counts of this clonotype. Its antigen remains unknown. This chain links TRBV29-1 with TRBJ2-1, with TRBD2 matching 10 bases. The sequence was obtained from a newborn girl in good health. Input material: cord blood. CDR3 loop: CSVDQAGGLSGYNEQFF. DNA of the CDR3: TGCAGCGTTGATCAAGCGGGGGGGCTCTCTGGCTACAATGAGCAGTTCTTC.